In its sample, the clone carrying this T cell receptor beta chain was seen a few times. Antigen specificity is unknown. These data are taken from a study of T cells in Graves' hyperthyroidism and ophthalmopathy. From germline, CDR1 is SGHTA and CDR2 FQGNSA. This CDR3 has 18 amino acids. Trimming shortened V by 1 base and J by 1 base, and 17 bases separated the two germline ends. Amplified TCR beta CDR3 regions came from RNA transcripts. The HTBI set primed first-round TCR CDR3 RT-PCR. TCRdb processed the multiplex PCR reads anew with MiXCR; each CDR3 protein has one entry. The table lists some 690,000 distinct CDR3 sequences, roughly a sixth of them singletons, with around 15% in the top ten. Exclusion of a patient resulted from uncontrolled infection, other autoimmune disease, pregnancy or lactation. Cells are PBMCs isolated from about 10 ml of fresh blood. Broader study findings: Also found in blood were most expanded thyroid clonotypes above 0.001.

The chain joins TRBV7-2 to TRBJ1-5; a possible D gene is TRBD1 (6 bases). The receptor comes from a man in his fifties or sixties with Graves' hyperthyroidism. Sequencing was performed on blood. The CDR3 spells CASSLGTGAGASNQPQHF. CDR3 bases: TGTGCCAGCAGCTTAGGGACTGGGGCGGGGGCAAGCAATCAGCCCCAGCATTTT.